This T cell receptor (beta chain) was identified during a study of cytomegalovirus exposure and HLA in healthy donors. The wider study: The approximately 120 validation repertoires were reported in a later analysis to have been generated on the same platform as the roughly 680 first-cohort repertoires. The study, taken as a whole, reports: According to a later analysis, TCR clusters from the first cohort tended to co-occur in the 120 or so validation repertoires. Cytomegalovirus-associated status was assigned to about 150 TCR beta chains.

This table comes from immunoSEQ multiplex PCR, and its TCRdb copy is limited to in-frame clones, with some not included. The table lists approximately 180,000 clones, about 89% of them singletons. A note on this clone: The antigen is unknown.

The CDR3 is made up of 14 amino acids. Germline CDR1 reads SGDLS; CDR2 reads YYNGEE. V lost 6 bases and J lost 8, with 17 bases in between. The V call is TRBV9, the J call TRBJ2-2, with D possibly TRBD2 on 6 matching bases. The sequenced sample consisted of PBMCs. The clonotype originates from a man aged 18 to 29 in good health and CMV-seropositive. The CDR3: CASNPGDRAGELFF. The CDR3 DNA reads TGTGCCAGCAACCCGGGGGATAGGGCTGGGGAGCTGTTTTTT.